This T cell receptor beta chain derives from a study of T cells in localized non-small cell lung cancer. Study-level points and caveats: Uninvolved adjacent lung, not tumor, had the highest T cell clonality. Sequencing covered just one tumor region, so heterogeneity cannot be ruled out.

The V gene's germline CDR1 is SGHNT and CDR2 YYREEE (reference sequence). This CDR3 is built from 13 residues. J gave up 2 bases and V 4 bases, and 2 bases lay outside the gene matches. In this sample, this clone turned up a few times. Its matching antigen is unknown. The table came from immunoSEQ multiplex PCR; TCRdb's copy has only in-frame clones and leaves some out. The sample lists about 59,000 clones; 75% to 90% were seen once. The sequencing here drew on peripheral blood, taken before any cancer treatment. The source is a woman aged 35-75 years with stage I lung adenocarcinoma. The chain joins TRBV5-4 to TRBJ2-7; 8 bases line up with TRBD1. Here the CDR3 reads CASSLDRAYEQYF. The CDR3 DNA reads as TGTGCCAGCAGCCTGGACAGGGCCTACGAGCAGTACTTC.